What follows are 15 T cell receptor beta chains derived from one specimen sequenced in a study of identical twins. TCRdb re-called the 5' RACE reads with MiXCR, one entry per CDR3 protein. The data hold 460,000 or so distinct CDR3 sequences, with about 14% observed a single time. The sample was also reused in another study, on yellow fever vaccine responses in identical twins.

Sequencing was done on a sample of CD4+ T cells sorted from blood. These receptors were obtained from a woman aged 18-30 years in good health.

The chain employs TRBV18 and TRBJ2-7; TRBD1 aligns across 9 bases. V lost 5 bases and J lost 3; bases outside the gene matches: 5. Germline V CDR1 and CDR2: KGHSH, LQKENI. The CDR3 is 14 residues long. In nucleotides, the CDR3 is TGTGCCAGCTCAGACCCGGGACAGGGCTACGAGCAGTACTTC. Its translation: CASSDPGQGYEQYF.

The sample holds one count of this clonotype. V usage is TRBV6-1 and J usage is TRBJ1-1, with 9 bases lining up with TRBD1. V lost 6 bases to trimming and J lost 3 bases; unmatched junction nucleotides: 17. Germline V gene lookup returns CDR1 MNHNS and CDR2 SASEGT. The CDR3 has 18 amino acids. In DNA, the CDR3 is TGTGCCAGCAGCCTAATAAGGGGCACAGGGGGCCGGTACACTGAAGCTTTCTTT. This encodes CASSLIRGTGGRYTEAFF.

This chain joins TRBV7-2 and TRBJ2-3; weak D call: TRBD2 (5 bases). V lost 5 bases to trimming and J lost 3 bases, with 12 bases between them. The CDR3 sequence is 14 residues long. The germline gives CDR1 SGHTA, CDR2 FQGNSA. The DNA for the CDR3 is TGTGCCAGCAGCGGCGACTCGGGGACAGATACGCAGTATTTT. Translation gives CASSGDSGTDTQYF.

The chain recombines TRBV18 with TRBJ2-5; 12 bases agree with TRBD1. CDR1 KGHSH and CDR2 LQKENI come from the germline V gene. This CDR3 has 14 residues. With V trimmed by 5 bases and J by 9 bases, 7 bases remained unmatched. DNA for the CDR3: TGTGCCAGCTCAGACCGGGACAGGGGGCCGTCCCAGTACTTC. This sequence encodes CASSDRDRGPSQYF.

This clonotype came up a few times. CDR3 nucleotide sequence: TGTGCCACCTTAATACTAGGATACCCCAAAAACATTCAGTACTTC. Translating it yields CATLILGYPKNIQYF. The rearrangement links TRBV21-1 to TRBJ2-4; TRBD2, the table's D call, lacks a check against the DNA. TRBV21-1 is a documented pseudogene. The length of the CDR3 is 15 residues.

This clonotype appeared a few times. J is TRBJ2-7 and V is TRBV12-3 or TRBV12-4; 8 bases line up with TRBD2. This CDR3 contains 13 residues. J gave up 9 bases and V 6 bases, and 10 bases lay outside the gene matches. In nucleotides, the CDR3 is TGTGCCAGCAGGTACGGGACTAGAGGGGCGCAGTACTTC. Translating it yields CASRYGTRGAQYF.

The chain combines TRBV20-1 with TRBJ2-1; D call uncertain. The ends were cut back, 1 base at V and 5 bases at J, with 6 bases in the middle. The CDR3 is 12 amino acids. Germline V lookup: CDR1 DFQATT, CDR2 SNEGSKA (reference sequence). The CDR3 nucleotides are TGCAGTGCTAGAGTAGCTAACAATGAGCAGTTCTTC. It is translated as CSARVANNEQFF.

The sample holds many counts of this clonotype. The CDR3 region has the DNA TGCAGTGCTCCCCCCAGGAAGCGGGGGGGCTACAATGAGCAGTTCTTC. It specifies CSAPPRKRGGYNEQFF. The chain links TRBV20-1 to TRBJ2-1; 10 nucleotides align to TRBD2. This CDR3 spans 16 amino acids. V lost 5 bases to trimming and J lost 3 bases; unmatched junction nucleotides: 10. From germline, CDR1 is DFQATT and CDR2 SNEGSKA (reference sequence).

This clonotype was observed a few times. The CDR3 is CSASGILQETQYF. The CDR3 DNA reads TGCAGTGCTAGCGGGATCCTCCAAGAGACCCAGTACTTC. This chain connects TRBV20-1 to TRBJ2-5; TRBD2 is a possible D gene (5 bases). The CDR3 contains 13 residues. Trimming removed 3 bases at V and 1 base at J, with 9 bases between. The germline V gene encodes CDR1 DFQATT and CDR2 SNEGSKA (reference sequence).

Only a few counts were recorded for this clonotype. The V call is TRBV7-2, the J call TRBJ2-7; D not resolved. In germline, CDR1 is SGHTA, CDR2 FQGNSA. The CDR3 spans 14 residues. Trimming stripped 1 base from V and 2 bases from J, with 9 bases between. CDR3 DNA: TGTGCCAGCAGCTTAGGACCCCAGGCCTACGAGCAGTACTTC. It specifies CASSLGPQAYEQYF.

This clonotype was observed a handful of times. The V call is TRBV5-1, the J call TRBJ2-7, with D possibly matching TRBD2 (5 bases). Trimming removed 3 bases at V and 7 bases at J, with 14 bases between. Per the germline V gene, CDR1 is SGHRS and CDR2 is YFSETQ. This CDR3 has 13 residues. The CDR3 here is CASSSESSLEQYF. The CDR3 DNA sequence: TGCGCCAGCAGCTCGGAGTCTAGCCTGGAGCAGTACTTC. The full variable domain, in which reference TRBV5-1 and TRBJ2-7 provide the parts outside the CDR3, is KAGVTQTPRYLIKTRGQQVTLSCSPISGHRSVSWYQQTPGQGLQFLFEYFSETQRNKGNFPGRFSGRQFSNSRSEMNVSTLELGDSALYLCASSSESSLEQYFGPGTRLTVT.

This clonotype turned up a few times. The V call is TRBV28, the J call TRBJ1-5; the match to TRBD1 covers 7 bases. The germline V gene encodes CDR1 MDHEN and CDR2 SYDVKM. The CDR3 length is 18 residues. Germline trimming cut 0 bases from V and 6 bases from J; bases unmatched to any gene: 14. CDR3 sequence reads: CASSLWRTGSILSQPQHF. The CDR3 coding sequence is TGTGCCAGCAGTTTATGGCGGACAGGTAGTATTTTAAGTCAGCCCCAGCATTTT.

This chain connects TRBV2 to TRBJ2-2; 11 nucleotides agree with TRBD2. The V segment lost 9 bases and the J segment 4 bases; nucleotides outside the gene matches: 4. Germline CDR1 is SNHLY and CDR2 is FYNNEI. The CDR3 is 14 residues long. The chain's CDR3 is CASDLAGGTGELFF. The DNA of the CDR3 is TGTGCCAGTGACCTAGCGGGGGGCACCGGGGAGCTGTTTTTT.

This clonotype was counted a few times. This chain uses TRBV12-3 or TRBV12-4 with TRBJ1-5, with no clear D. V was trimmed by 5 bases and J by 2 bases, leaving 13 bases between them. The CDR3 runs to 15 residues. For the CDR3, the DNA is TGTGCCAGCAGTGGTAGGTTGGGAGGCAATCAGCCCCAGCATTTT. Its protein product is CASSGRLGGNQPQHF.

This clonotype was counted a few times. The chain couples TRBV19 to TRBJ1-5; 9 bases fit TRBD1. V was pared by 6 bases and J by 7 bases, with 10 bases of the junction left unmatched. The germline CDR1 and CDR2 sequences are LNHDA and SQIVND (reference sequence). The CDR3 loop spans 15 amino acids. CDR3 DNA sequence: TGTGCCAGTAGGGGGACAGGGAGGGAGATGCAGCCCCAGCATTTT. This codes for CASRGTGREMQPQHF.